These 3 T cell receptor beta chains were sequenced from one sample in a study of blood T cell repertoires in COVID-19. The data were produced by immunoSEQ multiplex PCR, yet TCRdb's version contains in-frame clones alone and is incomplete. The sample includes roughly 200,000 clones, around 85% of them seen just once. The sample consisted of peripheral blood. These TCRs come from a woman in her sixties or seventies with acute or convalescent COVID-19.

V usage is TRBV10-3 and J usage is TRBJ1-5, with D possibly being TRBD1 (5 bases). The CDR3 has 14 amino acids. V was clipped by 8 bases and J by 6 bases, with 17 bases between them. Germline-derived CDR1 and CDR2 are ENHRY and SYGVKD. The CDR3 reads CAIAREQAPQPQHF. DNA of the CDR3: TGTGCCATCGCCAGGGAACAGGCTCCTCAGCCCCAGCATTTT.

This chain uses TRBV24-1 with TRBJ2-3; weak D call: TRBD2 (6 bases). The V and J ends lost 0 bases and 6 bases respectively, with 15 bases between them. The germline V gene encodes CDR1 KGHDR and CDR2 SFDVKD. There are 16 residues in the CDR3. The CDR3: CATSDLGTPRGDTQYF. For the CDR3, the DNA is TGTGCCACCAGTGATTTGGGGACTCCAAGAGGGGATACGCAGTATTTT.

Only one count was recorded for this clone. J is TRBJ1-3 and V is TRBV5-6; D is unresolved. Germline-derived CDR1 and CDR2 are SGHDT and YYEEEE. The CDR3 runs to 15 residues. Between the trimmed V and J ends, which lost 1 base and 0 bases, there was a span of 8 bases. The CDR3 spells CASSLRQVSGNTIYF. For the CDR3, the DNA is TGTGCCAGCAGCTTGCGGCAGGTCTCTGGAAACACCATATATTTT.